This T cell receptor beta chain was observed in a study of blood T cells in healthy people across ages. This clonotype has only a few counts. Its antigen is unknown. Study results and caveats: Donor CMV status, an unknown factor, possibly confounded changes in expanded clonotypes. Getting older went along with TCR beta diversity per million T cells dropping roughly linearly.

This CDR3 is built from 14 residues. Germline CDR1 SGHRS, CDR2 YFSETQ. The V gene lost 0 bases and the J gene lost 5 bases, with 11 bases spanning the gap. No fewer than 6 million PBMCs went into each sample. Together with a sample-barcoded 5' primer, a J-beta primer mix was included in a second PCR lasting about 7 to 11 cycles. TCRdb processed the 5' RACE reads anew with MiXCR; each CDR3 protein has one entry. This sample has more than 1 million distinct CDR3 sequences, with more than 40% found just once. This receptor was taken from a woman aged 55 to 70 in good health. The sequenced material came from blood. The gene calls are TRBV5-1 and TRBJ2-5; D not resolved. The CDR3 protein is CASSLGGDWETQYF. CDR3 coding DNA: TGCGCCAGCAGCTTGGGCGGAGACTGGGAGACCCAGTACTTC.